This T cell receptor beta chain was identified during a study of regulatory T cells in long-lasting Graves disease. General observations from the study: Favored usage of TRBV28, TRBJ1-2 and TRBJ2-5 was recorded in persistent disease.

V was clipped by 6 bases and J by 2 bases, with 6 bases between them. CDR1 and CDR2 (germline): MNHEY, SVGEGT. The CDR3 has 12 amino acids. Time point defined: newly diagnosed GD, antithyroid drugs for less than 3 months. PBMCs provided the RNA from which the TCR library was made. From each patient, around 10 milliliters of peripheral blood was drawn and collected into an EDTA anticoagulant tube. Combining iRepertoire HTBI primers with Arm-PCR of CDR3 regions, the authors built TCR beta libraries. MiXCR was run by TCRdb on the multiplex PCR reads, yielding one entry per CDR3 protein. Among 400,000 to 550,000 distinct CDR3 sequences listed, about 15% were seen once. This clonotype appeared a few times. The antigen is unknown. This sample also belongs to another study, concerning T cells in Graves' hyperthyroidism and ophthalmopathy.

The receptor comes from a woman aged 25 to 39 with Graves disease. Sequenced here: peripheral blood mononuclear cells (PBMCs), sampled at new diagnosis, from a patient treated with antithyroid drugs. The chain joins TRBV6-2 or TRBV6-3 to TRBJ2-3, with no clear D. This CDR3 reads CASRASTDTQYF. The CDR3 bases are TGTGCCAGCAGGGCCTCCACAGATACGCAGTATTTT.